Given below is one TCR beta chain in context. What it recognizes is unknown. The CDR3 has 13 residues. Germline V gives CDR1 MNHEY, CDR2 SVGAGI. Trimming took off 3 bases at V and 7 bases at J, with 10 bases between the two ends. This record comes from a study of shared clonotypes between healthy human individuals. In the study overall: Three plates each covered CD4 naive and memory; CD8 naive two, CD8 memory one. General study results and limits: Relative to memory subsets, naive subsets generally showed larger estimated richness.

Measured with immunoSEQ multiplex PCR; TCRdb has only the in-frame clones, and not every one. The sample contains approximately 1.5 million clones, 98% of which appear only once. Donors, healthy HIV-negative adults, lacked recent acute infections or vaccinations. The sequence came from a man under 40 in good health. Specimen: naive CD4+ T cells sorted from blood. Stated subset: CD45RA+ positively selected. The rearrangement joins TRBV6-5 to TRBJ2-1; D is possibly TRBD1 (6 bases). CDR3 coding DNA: TGTGCCAGCAGTTATACAACAGGGAATGAGCAGTTCTTC. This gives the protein CASSYTTGNEQFF.